Sequencing of this T cell receptor (beta chain) was carried out in a study of T cell responses to AZD1222 COVID-19 vaccine. Across the study: Researchers grouped second doses given at about 4 or about 12 weeks into one pool. Whole-study findings and limits: Possibly, clonal diversity was underestimated; donors were largely white British and included more females. Spike-specific TCRs gained breadth and depth after people received two AZD1222 doses. Only five to seven individuals given AZD1222 were seropositive at baseline.

Concerning this clone itself: Its antigen is still unknown.

Generated by immunoSEQ multiplex PCR, the TCRdb table keeps only in-frame clones and is missing some. This sample has about 55,000 clones, with 80% to 90% found just once. The CDR3 totals 13 residues. In germline, CDR1 is SGHRS, CDR2 YFSETQ. The V and J ends lost 4 bases and 6 bases, in that order; junction bases with no gene match: 3. This specimen was peripheral blood, taken on day 0 of AZD1222 vaccination. This clonotype was obtained from an adult in good health. The chain uses TRBV5-1 and TRBJ1-5, with 8 bases fitting TRBD1. In nucleotides, the CDR3 is TGCGCCAGCAGCCCCGACAGGGGTCAGCCCCAGCATTTT. Residues: CASSPDRGQPQHF. The full variable domain, in which reference TRBV5-1 and TRBJ1-5 provide the parts outside the CDR3, is KAGVTQTPRYLIKTRGQQVTLSCSPISGHRSVSWYQQTPGQGLQFLFEYFSETQRNKGNFPGRFSGRQFSNSRSEMNVSTLELGDSALYLCASSPDRGQPQHFGDGTRLSIL.